This TCR beta chain was observed in a study of blood T cell repertoires in COVID-19. There are 14 residues in the CDR3. V lost 4 bases and J lost 8, with 15 bases in between. Germline lookup yields CDR1 SGHRS and CDR2 YFSETQ. The assay was immunoSEQ multiplex PCR, and TCRdb's table has in-frame clones only and misses some. The sample consists of about 410,000 clones, less than 95% of them appearing once. The chain is built from TRBV5-1 and TRBJ2-2; D gene ambiguous. The clonotype comes from a man aged 18-30 years who had recovered from COVID-19. Sequenced: PBMCs or T cells enriched from blood (not recorded which). The CDR3 loop is CASSPPTPMGELFF. The CDR3 DNA reads TGCGCCAGCAGCCCTCCGACTCCTATGGGGGAGCTGTTTTTT.